This T cell receptor (beta chain) is from a study of cytomegalovirus exposure and HLA in healthy donors. About the research overall: Ancestry clustering placed 70% to 85% of 350 to 500 genotyped donors in the Caucasian-associated cluster.

There are 15 residues in the CDR3. V was pared by 9 bases and J by 3 bases, with 11 bases of the junction left unmatched. Germline CDR1 and CDR2: LGHNT and FRNRAP. PCR used 60 Vbeta primers and 13 Jbeta primers. Repertoires were generated with immunoSEQ multiplex PCR, while TCRdb's copy carries only in-frame clones and drops some. The specimen's table records about 39,000 clones. Donors sampled were nominally healthy, though unrecorded immune exposures were likely. The receptor's source is a woman in her 30s in good health and CMV-seropositive. Sequencing used PBMCs. V gene TRBV12-5 combines with J gene TRBJ1-2; the match to TRBD1 covers 9 bases. CDR3 region: CASGQGPLDDYGYTF. Written as DNA, the CDR3 is TGTGCTAGCGGACAGGGGCCCCTGGACGACTATGGCTACACCTTC.